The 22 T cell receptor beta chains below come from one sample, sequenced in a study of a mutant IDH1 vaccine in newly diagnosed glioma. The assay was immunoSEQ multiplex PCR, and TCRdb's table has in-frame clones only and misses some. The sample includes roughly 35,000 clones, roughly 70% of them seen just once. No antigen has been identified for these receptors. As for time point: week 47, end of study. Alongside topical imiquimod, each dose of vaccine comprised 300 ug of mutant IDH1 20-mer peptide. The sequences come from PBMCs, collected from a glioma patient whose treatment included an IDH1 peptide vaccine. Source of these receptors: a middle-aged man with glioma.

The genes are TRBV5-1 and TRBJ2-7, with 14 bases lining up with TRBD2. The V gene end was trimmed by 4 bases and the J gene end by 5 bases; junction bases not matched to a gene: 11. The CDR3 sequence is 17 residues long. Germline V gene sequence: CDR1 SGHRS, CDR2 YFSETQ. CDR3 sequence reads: CASSVSQGLAGVNEQYF. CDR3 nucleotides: TGCGCCAGCAGCGTATCGCAGGGACTAGCGGGAGTTAACGAGCAGTACTTC.

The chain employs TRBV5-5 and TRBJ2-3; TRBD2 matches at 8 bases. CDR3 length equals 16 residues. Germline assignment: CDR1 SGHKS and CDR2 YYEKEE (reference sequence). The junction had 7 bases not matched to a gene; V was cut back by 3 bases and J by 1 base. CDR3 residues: CASSSVAGRGTDTQYF. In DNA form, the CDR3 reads TGTGCCAGCAGCTCGGTAGCGGGACGTGGCACAGATACGCAGTATTTT.

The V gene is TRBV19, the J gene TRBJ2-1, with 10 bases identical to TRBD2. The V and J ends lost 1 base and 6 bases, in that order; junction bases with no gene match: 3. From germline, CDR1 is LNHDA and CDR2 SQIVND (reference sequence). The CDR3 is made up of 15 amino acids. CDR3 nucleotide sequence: TGTGCCAGTAGTATAGGCAGCGGGAGGGCCAATGAGCAGTTCTTC. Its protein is CASSIGSGRANEQFF.

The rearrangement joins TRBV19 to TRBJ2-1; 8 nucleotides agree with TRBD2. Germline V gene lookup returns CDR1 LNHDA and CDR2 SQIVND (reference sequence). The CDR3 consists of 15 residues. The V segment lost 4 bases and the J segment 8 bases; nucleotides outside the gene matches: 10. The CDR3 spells CASSTSAGVGHEQFF. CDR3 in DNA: TGTGCCAGTAGTACGTCAGCGGGAGTAGGCCATGAGCAGTTCTTC.

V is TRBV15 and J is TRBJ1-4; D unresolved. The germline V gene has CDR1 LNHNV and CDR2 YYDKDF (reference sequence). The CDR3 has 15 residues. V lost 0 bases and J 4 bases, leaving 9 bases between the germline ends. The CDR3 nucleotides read TGTGCCACCAGCAGAGATGCGAGCGGTAATGAAAAACTGTTTTTT. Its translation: CATSRDASGNEKLFF. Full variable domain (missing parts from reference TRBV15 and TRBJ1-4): DAMVIQNPRYQVTQFGKPVTLSCSQTLNHNVMYWYQQKSSQAPKLLFHYYDKDFNNEADTPDNFQSRRPNTSFCFLDIRSPGLGDTAMYLCATSRDASGNEKLFFGSGTQLSVL.

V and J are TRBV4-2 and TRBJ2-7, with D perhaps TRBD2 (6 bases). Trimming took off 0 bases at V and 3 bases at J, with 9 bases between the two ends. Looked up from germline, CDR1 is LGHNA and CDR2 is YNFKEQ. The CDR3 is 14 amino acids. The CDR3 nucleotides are TGTGCCAGCAGCCAAGAGAATAGCGGCTACGAGCAGTACTTC. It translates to CASSQENSGYEQYF.

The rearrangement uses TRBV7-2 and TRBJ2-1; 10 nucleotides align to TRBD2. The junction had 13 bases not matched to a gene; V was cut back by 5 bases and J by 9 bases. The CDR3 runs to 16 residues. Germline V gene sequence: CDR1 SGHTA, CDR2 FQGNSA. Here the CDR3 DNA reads TGTGCCAGCAGCCTCCTCACTAGCGGGAACTTACTTGAGCAGTTCTTC. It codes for CASSLLTSGNLLEQFF.

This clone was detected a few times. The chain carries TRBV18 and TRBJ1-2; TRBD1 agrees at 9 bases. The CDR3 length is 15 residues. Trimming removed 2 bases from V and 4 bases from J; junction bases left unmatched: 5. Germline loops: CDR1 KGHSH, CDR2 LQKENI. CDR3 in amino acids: CASSPDGTGPYGYTF. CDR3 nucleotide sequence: TGTGCCAGCTCACCAGATGGGACAGGGCCCTATGGCTACACCTTC.

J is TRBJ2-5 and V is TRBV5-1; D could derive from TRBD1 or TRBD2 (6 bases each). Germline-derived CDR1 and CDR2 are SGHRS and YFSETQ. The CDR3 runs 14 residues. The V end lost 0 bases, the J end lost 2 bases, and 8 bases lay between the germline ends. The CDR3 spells CASSLEGGQETQYF. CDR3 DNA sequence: TGCGCCAGCAGCTTGGAAGGGGGGCAAGAGACCCAGTACTTC.

CDR3 residues: CASSWDSNEKLFF. The CDR3 DNA reads TGTGCCAGCAGCTGGGACAGTAATGAAAAACTGTTTTTT. The J gene is TRBJ1-4, the V gene TRBV6-1; TRBD1 agrees at 7 bases. J gave up 4 bases and V 6 bases, and 2 bases lay outside the gene matches. The CDR3 has 13 amino acids. Germline V gene data show CDR1 as MNHNS and CDR2 as SASEGT.

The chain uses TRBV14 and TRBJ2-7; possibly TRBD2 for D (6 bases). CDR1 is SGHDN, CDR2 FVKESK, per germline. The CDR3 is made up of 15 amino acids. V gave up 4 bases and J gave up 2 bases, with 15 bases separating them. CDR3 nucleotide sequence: TGTGCCAGCAGCCCTTTCGTTAGCGGTACCTACGAGCAGTACTTC. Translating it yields CASSPFVSGTYEQYF.

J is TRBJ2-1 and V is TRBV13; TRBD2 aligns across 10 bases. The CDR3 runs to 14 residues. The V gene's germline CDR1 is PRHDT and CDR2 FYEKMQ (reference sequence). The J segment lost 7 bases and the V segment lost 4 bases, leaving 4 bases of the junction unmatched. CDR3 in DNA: TGTGCCAGCAGCTCCCTAGCGGGAGCAAATGAGCAGTTCTTC. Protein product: CASSSLAGANEQFF. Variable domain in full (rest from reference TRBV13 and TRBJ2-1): AAGVIQSPRHLIKEKRETATLKCYPIPRHDTVYWYQQGPGQDPQFLISFYEKMQSDKGSIPDRFSAQQFSDYHSELNMSSLELGDSALYFCASSSLAGANEQFFGPGTRLTVL.

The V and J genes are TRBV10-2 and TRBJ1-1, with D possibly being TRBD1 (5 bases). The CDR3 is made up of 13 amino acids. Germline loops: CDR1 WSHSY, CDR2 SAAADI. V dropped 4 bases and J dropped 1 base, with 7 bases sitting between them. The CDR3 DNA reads TGCGCCAGCAGTGTAGGACAGAACACTGAAGCTTTCTTT. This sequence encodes CASSVGQNTEAFF.

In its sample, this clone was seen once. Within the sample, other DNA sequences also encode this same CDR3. CDR3 sequence: CASSLAPAGGPNEQFF. CDR3 coding DNA: TGCGCCAGCAGCTTGGCCCCAGCGGGAGGGCCCAATGAGCAGTTCTTC. This chain joins TRBV5-1 and TRBJ2-1, with 10 bases lining up with TRBD2. V lost 0 bases to trimming and J lost 6 bases; unmatched junction nucleotides: 6. Germline CDR1 SGHRS, CDR2 YFSETQ. CDR3 length equals 16 residues.

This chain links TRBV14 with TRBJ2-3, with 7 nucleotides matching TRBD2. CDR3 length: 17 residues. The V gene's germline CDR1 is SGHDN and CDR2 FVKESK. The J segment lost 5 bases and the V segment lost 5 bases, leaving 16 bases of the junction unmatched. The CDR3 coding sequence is TGTGCCAGCAGCTACTCTCGGGGCGGGAGTAGTGTAGATACGCAGTATTTT. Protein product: CASSYSRGGSSVDTQYF.

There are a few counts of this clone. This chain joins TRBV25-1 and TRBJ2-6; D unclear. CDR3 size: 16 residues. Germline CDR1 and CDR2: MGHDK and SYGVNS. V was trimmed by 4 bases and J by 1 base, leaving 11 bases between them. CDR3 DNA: TGTGCCAGCAGTGGAATACTGGGATCTGGGGCCAACGTCCTGACTTTC. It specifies CASSGILGSGANVLTF. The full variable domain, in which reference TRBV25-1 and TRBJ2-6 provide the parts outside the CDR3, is EADIYQTPRYLVIGTGKKITLECSQTMGHDKMYWYQQDPGMELHLIHYSYGVNSTEKGDLSSESTVSRIRTEHFPLTLESARPSHTSQYLCASSGILGSGANVLTFGAGSRLTVL.

The CDR3 spells CASSSQGYTEAFF. CDR3 sequence (DNA): TGTGCCAGCAGCTCACAGGGGTACACTGAAGCTTTCTTT. V usage is TRBV5-6 and J usage is TRBJ1-1, with TRBD1 identical over 7 bases. J lost 3 bases, V lost 3 bases, and 2 bases had no gene match. Germline CDR1 and CDR2: SGHDT and YYEEEE. The CDR3 is 13 amino acids. Looking up the rest from reference TRBV5-6 and TRBJ1-1 gives the full variable domain: DAGVTQSPTHLIKTRGQQVTLRCSPKSGHDTVSWYQQALGQGPQFIFQYYEEEERQRGNFPDRFSGHQFPNYSSELNVNALLLGDSALYLCASSSQGYTEAFFGQGTRLTVV.

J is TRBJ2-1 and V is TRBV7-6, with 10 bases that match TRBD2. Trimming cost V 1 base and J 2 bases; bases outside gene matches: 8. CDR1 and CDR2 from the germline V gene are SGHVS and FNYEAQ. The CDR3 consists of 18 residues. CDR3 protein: CASSLELTSGVTYNEQFF. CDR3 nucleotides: TGTGCCAGCAGCTTAGAACTAACTAGCGGGGTTACCTACAATGAGCAGTTCTTC.

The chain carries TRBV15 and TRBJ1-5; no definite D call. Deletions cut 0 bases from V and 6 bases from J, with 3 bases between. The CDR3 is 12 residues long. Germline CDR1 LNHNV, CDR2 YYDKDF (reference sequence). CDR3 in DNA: TGTGCCACCAGCAGAGATAGTCAGCCCCAGCATTTT. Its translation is CATSRDSQPQHF. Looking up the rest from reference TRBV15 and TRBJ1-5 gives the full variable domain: DAMVIQNPRYQVTQFGKPVTLSCSQTLNHNVMYWYQQKSSQAPKLLFHYYDKDFNNEADTPDNFQSRRPNTSFCFLDIRSPGLGDTAMYLCATSRDSQPQHFGDGTRLSIL.

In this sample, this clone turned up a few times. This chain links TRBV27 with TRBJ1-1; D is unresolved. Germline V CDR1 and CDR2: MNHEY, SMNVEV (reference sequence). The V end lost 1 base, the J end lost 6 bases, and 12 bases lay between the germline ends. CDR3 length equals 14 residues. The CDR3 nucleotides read TGTGCCAGCAGTTTATATCCCAACCCCCCTGAAGCTTTCTTT. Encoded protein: CASSLYPNPPEAFF.

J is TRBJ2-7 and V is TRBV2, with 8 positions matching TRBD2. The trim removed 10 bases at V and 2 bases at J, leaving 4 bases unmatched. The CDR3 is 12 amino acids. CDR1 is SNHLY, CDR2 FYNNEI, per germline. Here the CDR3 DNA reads TGTGCCACAAGCGGGAGCGCCTACGAGCAGTACGTC. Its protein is CATSGSAYEQYV.

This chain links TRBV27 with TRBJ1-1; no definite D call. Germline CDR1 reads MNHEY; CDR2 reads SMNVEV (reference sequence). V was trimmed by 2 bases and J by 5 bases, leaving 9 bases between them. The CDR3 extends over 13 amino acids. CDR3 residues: CASSLRALTEAFF. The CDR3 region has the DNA TGTGCCAGCAGTTTACGGGCTTTAACTGAAGCTTTCTTT.